The clone carrying this T cell receptor beta chain appeared a few times. Its target is not known. This sample was taken from a study of CD8 T cells in ankylosing spondylitis. Findings of the study overall: Some motif variants were previously reported in reactive arthritis synovial fluid and blood. Characteristic of ankylosing spondylitis blood, it appeared, was a TCR beta motif comprising eight highly homologous variants. Disease-linked clones, CD8+, were relatively rare in peripheral blood.

The CDR3 runs 12 residues. The V and J ends lost 1 base and 8 bases respectively, with 5 bases between them. CDR1 and CDR2 (germline): LGHDT, YNNKEL (reference sequence). Quantitative molecular-barcoded 5'-RACE generated the TCR beta libraries. MiXCR was run by TCRdb on the 5' RACE reads, yielding one entry per CDR3 protein. The sample holds some 250,000 distinct CDR3 sequences, roughly 8.6% seen once. The chain has TRBV3-1 and TRBJ1-4, with unresolved D. Sequences were obtained from blood, either unsorted or a sorted T cell fraction (not recorded which). The origin of this receptor is a male donor with ankylosing spondylitis or in good health (not recorded which). The chain's CDR3 is CASSQVQEKLFF. In nucleotides, the CDR3 is TGTGCCAGCAGCCAAGTGCAGGAAAAACTGTTTTTT.